These 9 T cell receptor beta chains originate from one sample sequenced in a study of response to subunit inactivated influenza vaccine. TCRdb reprocessed the RT-PCR reads with MiXCR, giving one entry per CDR3 protein. This table has about half a million distinct CDR3 sequences, 25% appearing once. The source was CD4+ T cells sorted from PBMCs, collected approximately 5 days after vaccination. These receptors all stem from a man between 50 and 59 years old who received an inactivated influenza vaccine.

This clonotype showed up just a few times. In DNA, the CDR3 is TGCGCCAGCAGCTTGCCTGGCGGGGCCGGGGAGCTGTTTTTT. The encoded protein is CASSLPGGAGELFF. V is TRBV5-1 and J is TRBJ2-2; D may be TRBD2 (6 bases). The V and J ends lost 1 base and 6 bases respectively, with 10 bases between them. Germline CDR1 SGHRS, CDR2 YFSETQ. The CDR3 length is 14 residues.

The rearrangement uses TRBV20-1 and TRBJ1-3; no clear D. The V end lost 3 bases, the J end lost 4 bases, and 7 bases lay between the germline ends. The germline gives CDR1 DFQATT, CDR2 SNEGSKA (reference sequence). The length of the CDR3 is 12 residues. The CDR3 spells CSAREEGNTIYF. The CDR3 DNA reads TGCAGTGCTAGGGAGGAGGGAAACACCATATATTTT.

CDR3 nucleotide sequence: TGTGCCAGCAGCACCGGACTAGCCGGCGGGGAGCTGTTTTTT. Translating it yields CASSTGLAGGELFF. The chain uses TRBV12-3 or TRBV12-4 and TRBJ2-2; 8 nucleotides align to TRBD2. The CDR3 is 14 residues long. V gave up 6 bases and J gave up 7 bases; unmatched junction bases: 7.

This clonotype was detected only a few times. This chain links TRBV12-3 or TRBV12-4 with TRBJ2-5, with 8 bases fitting TRBD1. The CDR3 is 16 residues long. V gave up 5 bases and J gave up 5 bases; unmatched junction bases: 13. The CDR3 is CASSRRSGGGSETQYF. Here the CDR3 DNA reads TGTGCCAGCAGTCGTAGGTCAGGGGGCGGTTCGGAGACCCAGTACTTC.

J is TRBJ2-1 and V is TRBV27; D gene unclear. This CDR3 spans 14 amino acids. Germline values: CDR1 MNHEY, CDR2 SMNVEV (reference sequence). V lost 4 bases and J lost 4, with 11 bases in between. The CDR3: CASSYNGRYNEQFF. CDR3 DNA: TGTGCCAGCAGTTATAACGGAAGGTACAATGAGCAGTTCTTC.

The V gene is TRBV12-3 or TRBV12-4, the J gene TRBJ1-2; D not certain. Trimming pared 3 bases from V and 4 bases from J, leaving 12 bases between. The length of the CDR3 is 14 residues. DNA for the CDR3: TGTGCCAGCAGTTTGGGTCAGGAACGCTATGGCTACACCTTC. Its translation: CASSLGQERYGYTF.

This clonotype occurred a few times. The rearrangement joins TRBV12-3 or TRBV12-4 to TRBJ1-4; 7 nucleotides match TRBD1. The CDR3 is made up of 14 amino acids. V shed 6 bases, J shed 8 bases, and the junction held 9 bases outside the gene matches. For the CDR3, the DNA is TGTGCCAGCAGCCCTAACAGGGGTGACGAAAAACTGTTTTTT. It is translated as CASSPNRGDEKLFF.

This clonotype was observed a few times. The chain joins TRBV6-2 or TRBV6-3 to TRBJ1-3; D is unresolved. Trimming stripped 7 bases from V and 4 bases from J, with 11 bases between. The germline gives CDR1 MNHEY, CDR2 SVGEGT. CDR3 size: 13 residues. CDR3 in amino acids: CASIPGPGNTIYF. The CDR3 DNA reads TGTGCCAGCATCCCCGGGCCAGGAAACACCATATATTTT.

The chain joins TRBV6-5 to TRBJ2-3; 9 nucleotides match TRBD2. V trimming: 4 bases; J trimming: 10 bases; junction bases outside the gene matches: 9. CDR3 size: 14 residues. The germline V gene has CDR1 MNHEY and CDR2 SVGAGI. CDR3 loop: CASSSAGGLVPQYF. CDR3 sequence (DNA): TGTGCCAGCAGTTCGGCGGGGGGGCTCGTCCCGCAGTATTTT.